Below are 3 T cell receptor beta chains sequenced from a single sample in a study of T cells after yellow fever vaccination. One entry per CDR3 protein, called by TCRdb with MiXCR from the 5' RACE reads. Here the sample spans approximately 260,000 distinct CDR3 sequences, approximately 12% being singletons. Here the sequenced sample was CD4+ T cells sorted from PBMCs, taken 45 days after the yellow fever booster vaccination. These receptors all stem from a man younger than 45 who received the YFV17D yellow fever vaccine.

This clonotype was picked up a small number of times. The chain carries TRBV7-8 and TRBJ1-5, with a weak D call TRBD1 (5 bases). Germline-derived CDR1 and CDR2 are SGHVS and FQNEAQ. The CDR3 is made up of 17 amino acids. V was cut by 1 base and J by 0 bases, with 13 bases left in between. The CDR3 DNA sequence: TGTGCCAGCAGCTTAGTGAGGGACCCAACTAGCAATCAGCCCCAGCATTTT. Protein product: CASSLVRDPTSNQPQHF.

Here the CDR3 reads CASSQDPGTPYDNEQFF. CDR3 nucleotides: TGCGCCAGCAGCCAAGATCCCGGAACCCCTTACGACAATGAGCAGTTCTTC. This rearrangement joins TRBV4-3 to TRBJ2-1, with D unresolved. V shed 0 bases and J shed 5 bases, with 17 bases lying between them. The germline V gene has CDR1 LGHNA and CDR2 YSLEER. The CDR3 runs to 17 residues.

This clonotype has only a few counts. The gene calls are TRBV20-1 and TRBJ1-6; the D is unclear. Germline values: CDR1 DFQATT, CDR2 SNEGSKA (reference sequence). The length of the CDR3 is 13 residues. V was pared by 0 bases and J by 12 bases, with 12 bases between. The CDR3 reads CSARETIKGPLHF. CDR3 sequence (DNA): TGCAGTGCTAGAGAAACGATCAAAGGACCCCTCCACTTT.